Shown below are 29 T cell receptor beta chains from a single sample sequenced in a study of shared clonotypes between healthy human individuals. Naive CD8 cells comprised CD45RO-negative, CCR7-positively selected cells, excluding terminally differentiated effector memory CD45RA+ cells. The protocol was immunoSEQ multiplex PCR, while the TCRdb copy is restricted to in-frame clones and leaves out a portion. This repertoire shows more than 600,000 clones, about 92% found once; its top ten account for 24%. Sequencing input: naive CD8+ T cells sorted from blood. Receptors originate from a young man in good health.

In this sample, this clone turned up once. This CDR3 reads CASSPTNSGRRETQYF. The DNA for the CDR3 is TGTGCCAGCAGCCCAACCAATAGCGGGAGACGAGAGACCCAGTACTTC. The V call is TRBV7-9, the J call TRBJ2-5; TRBD2 matches 9 bases. This CDR3 has 16 residues. CDR1 SEHNR and CDR2 FQNEAQ come from the germline V gene (reference sequence). Trimming removed 5 bases from V and 4 bases from J; junction bases left unmatched: 11.

This clone was recorded once. The chain employs TRBV27 and TRBJ1-1; D is unresolved. Looked up from germline, CDR1 is MNHEY and CDR2 is SMNVEV (reference sequence). The CDR3 has 15 amino acids. The V and J ends lost 2 bases and 0 bases respectively, with 10 bases between them. This CDR3 reads CASSLGSGLNTEAFF. The CDR3 DNA is TGTGCCAGCAGTTTAGGGTCGGGCCTGAACACTGAAGCTTTCTTT.

This clone was picked up one time. CDR3 in amino acids: CASSFSFYNEQFF. The CDR3 DNA reads as TGTGCCAGCAGTTTCTCCTTTTACAATGAGCAGTTCTTC. This sequence joins TRBV27 and TRBJ2-1; D remains unclear. The CDR3 covers 13 residues. Germline CDR1 MNHEY, CDR2 SMNVEV (reference sequence). V lost 3 bases to trimming and J lost 4 bases, with 7 bases between them.

The chain couples TRBV29-1 to TRBJ2-1, with 13 bases fitting TRBD2. Per the germline V gene, CDR1 is SQVTM and CDR2 is ANQGSEA. This CDR3 is built from 17 residues. The V gene end was trimmed by 4 bases and the J gene end by 8 bases; junction bases not matched to a gene: 14. The CDR3 protein is CSVGPETLAGGPDEQFF. In DNA form, the CDR3 reads TGCAGCGTTGGGCCAGAGACACTAGCGGGAGGGCCGGATGAGCAGTTCTTC.

The chain couples TRBV28 to TRBJ2-2; D call uncertain. V gave up 8 bases and J gave up 5 bases, with 12 bases separating them. Germline V gene lookup returns CDR1 MDHEN and CDR2 SYDVKM. The CDR3 is made up of 13 amino acids. The CDR3 spells CASQFFGTGELFF. CDR3 bases: TGTGCCAGCCAATTTTTCGGGACCGGGGAGCTGTTTTTT.

This clone was observed once. This chain links TRBV13 with TRBJ2-1, with 8 bases fitting TRBD2. Germline V CDR1 and CDR2: PRHDT, FYEKMQ (reference sequence). The CDR3 is 16 residues long. With 5 bases clipped from V and 4 bases from J, the junction kept 10 bases outside the gene matches. CDR3 DNA: TGTGCCAGCAGCCCCCAGCGGGAGAGCTCTTACAATGAGCAGTTCTTC. The encoded protein is CASSPQRESSYNEQFF.

Here the CDR3 reads CASSDGTVDVYTF. The DNA of the CDR3 is TGCGCCAGCAGTGACGGGACAGTTGATGTCTACACCTTC. This chain connects TRBV10-2 to TRBJ1-2, with 7 nucleotides matching TRBD1. Per germline, CDR1 WSHSY and CDR2 SAAADI. The CDR3 runs to 13 residues. V shed 3 bases, J shed 10 bases, and the junction held 8 bases outside the gene matches.

On this clone: At the DNA level, this CDR3 is encoded by other sequences in the same sample as well. V and J are TRBV27 and TRBJ2-7; D is uncertain. CDR1 and CDR2 from the germline V gene are MNHEY and SMNVEV (reference sequence). The CDR3 extends over 13 amino acids. Trimming removed 4 bases at V and 0 bases at J, with 7 bases between. CDR3 nucleotide sequence: TGTGCCAGCAGTTACAGAAGCTCCTACGAGCAGTACTTC. This sequence encodes CASSYRSSYEQYF.

The chain combines TRBV5-1 with TRBJ2-7, with 10 bases that match TRBD1. The V and J ends lost 4 bases and 4 bases, in that order; junction bases with no gene match: 5. The germline V gene encodes CDR1 SGHRS and CDR2 YFSETQ. CDR3 length: 14 amino acids. CDR3 protein: CASSLGQGVYEQYF. The CDR3 nucleotides read TGCGCCAGCAGCCTCGGACAGGGGGTGTACGAGCAGTACTTC.

The CDR3 region has the DNA TGTGCCAGTAGTATAGACGGACCGGGACAGGGATTTGATCAGCCCCAGCATTTT. This encodes CASSIDGPGQGFDQPQHF. The chain combines TRBV19 with TRBJ1-5; 9 bases are a match to TRBD1. The germline V gene encodes CDR1 LNHDA and CDR2 SQIVND (reference sequence). The CDR3 is made up of 18 amino acids. J lost 5 bases, V lost 0 bases, and 11 bases had no gene match.

This sequence joins TRBV9 and TRBJ2-1; a weak D match, TRBD1 (5 bases). There are 15 residues in the CDR3. Per the germline V gene, CDR1 is SGDLS and CDR2 is YYNGEE. Trimming left V 0 bases short and J 2 bases short, with 9 bases between. The CDR3 DNA is TGTGCCAGCAGCGTAGCAGGGCGCCCCTACAATGAGCAGTTCTTC. This encodes CASSVAGRPYNEQFF. The variable domain in full, with the rest retrieved from reference TRBV9 and TRBJ2-1, is DSGVTQTPKHLITATGQRVTLRCSPRSGDLSVYWYQQSLDQGLQFLIQYYNGEERAKGNILERFSAQQFPDLHSELNLSSLELGDSALYFCASSVAGRPYNEQFFGPGTRLTVL.

The chain links TRBV7-9 to TRBJ2-7, with D possibly being TRBD2 (6 bases). In germline, CDR1 is SEHNR, CDR2 FQNEAQ (reference sequence). Between the trimmed V and J ends, which lost 0 bases and 3 bases, there was a span of 18 bases. This CDR3 has 17 residues. CDR3 residues: CASSLAGTSNPLYEQYF. CDR3 nucleotide sequence: TGTGCCAGCAGCTTAGCCGGGACTTCTAACCCCCTCTACGAGCAGTACTTC. Full variable domain (missing parts from reference TRBV7-9 and TRBJ2-7): DTGVSQNPRHKITKRGQNVTFRCDPISEHNRLYWYRQTLGQGPEFLTYFQNEAQLEKSRLLSDRFSAERPKGSFSTLEIQRTEQGDSAMYLCASSLAGTSNPLYEQYFGPGTRLTVT.

This rearrangement joins TRBV11-2 to TRBJ2-7; D call uncertain. CDR3 length: 10 amino acids. CDR1 SGHAT and CDR2 FQNNGV come from the germline V gene. The V and J ends lost 8 bases and 5 bases respectively, with 7 bases between them. CDR3: CASHQNEQYF. The CDR3 DNA reads TGTGCCAGCCACCAAAACGAGCAGTACTTC.

The chain is built from TRBV6-5 and TRBJ1-2; no definite D call. The CDR3 is 14 amino acids. The germline V and J ends were trimmed by 6 bases and 0 bases, with 11 bases remaining between them. CDR1 and CDR2 from the germline V gene are MNHEY and SVGAGI. The chain's CDR3 is CASSVGVANYGYTF. CDR3 DNA: TGTGCCAGCAGCGTCGGAGTTGCTAACTATGGCTACACCTTC.

The V gene is TRBV29-1, the J gene TRBJ2-4; D uncertain. The germline V and J ends were trimmed by 6 bases and 0 bases, with 15 bases remaining between them. The germline V gene encodes CDR1 SQVTM and CDR2 ANQGSEA. This CDR3 is built from 15 residues. The CDR3 protein is CSVRNTPLAKNIQYF. The CDR3 DNA is TGCAGCGTCCGCAATACCCCACTAGCCAAAAACATTCAGTACTTC.

The genes are TRBV19 and TRBJ2-1, with 7 nucleotides matching TRBD1. The length of the CDR3 is 15 residues. V lost 9 bases to trimming and J lost 4 bases; unmatched junction nucleotides: 12. Germline V gene lookup returns CDR1 LNHDA and CDR2 SQIVND (reference sequence). The CDR3 DNA reads TGTGCCAGCCGCCATTCGGCAGGGGGTTACAATGAGCAGTTCTTC. Its translation is CASRHSAGGYNEQFF. The variable domain in full, with the rest retrieved from reference TRBV19 and TRBJ2-1, is DGGITQSPKYLFRKEGQNVTLSCEQNLNHDAMYWYRQDPGQGLRLIYYSQIVNDFQKGDIAEGYSVSREKKESFPLTVTSAQKNPTAFYLCASRHSAGGYNEQFFGPGTRLTVL.

About this clone itself: A much larger clone differs by one base, so this may be a read error. The same CDR3 arises from other DNA sequences in this sample as well. V is TRBV7-9 and J is TRBJ2-7; D not certain. V gave up 5 bases and J gave up 0 bases, with 2 bases separating them. The CDR3 runs to 11 residues. Germline V gene data show CDR1 as SEHNR and CDR2 as FQNEAQ (reference sequence). The CDR3 region is CASSNSYEQYF. As DNA, the CDR3 is TGTGCCAGCAGCAACTCCTACGAGCAGTACTTC.

This clone came up once. The chain combines TRBV15 with TRBJ1-2; possibly TRBD1 for D (5 bases). The CDR3 sequence is 15 residues long. V dropped 5 bases and J dropped 4 bases, with 17 bases sitting between them. Germline V gives CDR1 LNHNV, CDR2 YYDKDF (reference sequence). CDR3 DNA sequence: TGTGCCACCAGCGGAAGCGGGACTGTTTTCTATGGCTACACCTTC. Translating gives CATSGSGTVFYGYTF. The whole variable domain, remainder taken from reference TRBV15 and TRBJ1-2, is DAMVIQNPRYQVTQFGKPVTLSCSQTLNHNVMYWYQQKSSQAPKLLFHYYDKDFNNEADTPDNFQSRRPNTSFCFLDIRSPGLGDTAMYLCATSGSGTVFYGYTFGSGTRLTVV.

The V call is TRBV27, the J call TRBJ2-7; perhaps D is TRBD1 or TRBD2 (5 bases each). CDR3 size: 12 residues. V was clipped by 5 bases and J by 12 bases, with 17 bases between them. CDR1 MNHEY and CDR2 SMNVEV come from the germline V gene (reference sequence). The CDR3 DNA reads as TGTGCCAGCAGTCCACGGGACGGCACGTGGTACTTC. This encodes CASSPRDGTWYF.

This clone was counted a few times. The rearrangement joins TRBV5-1 to TRBJ2-7, with D tentatively TRBD1 (6 bases). Germline V gene data show CDR1 as SGHRS and CDR2 as YFSETQ. Trimming shortened V by 6 bases and J by 3 bases, and 16 bases separated the two germline ends. CDR3 length equals 14 residues. The CDR3 here is CASNPPDRDYEQYF. For the CDR3, the DNA is TGCGCCAGCAACCCGCCGGACAGAGACTACGAGCAGTACTTC.

The V gene is TRBV5-3, the J gene TRBJ1-4; D possibly corresponds to TRBD1 (6 bases). TRBV5-3 is assigned to the ORF class and has an uncertain function. CDR3 length equals 17 residues. With 0 bases removed from V and 6 bases from J, the gap between germline ends came to 18 bases. The CDR3 DNA reads TGTGCCAGAAGCTTGGAGCGGTTCAGGGGCCGGCATGAAAAACTGTTTTTT. This gives the protein CARSLERFRGRHEKLFF.

This chain links TRBV7-6 with TRBJ2-7; D may be TRBD2 (6 bases). The CDR3 length is 13 residues. Between the trimmed V and J ends, which lost 3 bases and 5 bases, there was a span of 11 bases. Germline assignment: CDR1 SGHVS and CDR2 FNYEAQ. The CDR3 bases are TGTGCCAGCAGCTTTCGACTAGGGAACGAGCAGTACTTC. As protein: CASSFRLGNEQYF.

The rearrangement joins TRBV14 to TRBJ2-2; D not certain. V was pared by 5 bases and J by 6 bases, with 4 bases between. The CDR3 spans 11 residues. From germline, CDR1 is SGHDN and CDR2 FVKESK. CDR3 nucleotide sequence: TGTGCCAGCAGCAGGGCCGGGGAGCTGTTTTTT. Translated, it gives CASSRAGELFF.

The rearrangement links TRBV11-2 to TRBJ2-5; a weak D match, TRBD2 (6 bases). CDR1 SGHAT and CDR2 FQNNGV come from the germline V gene. V lost 5 bases and J lost 2, with 12 bases in between. The CDR3 is made up of 14 amino acids. In DNA, the CDR3 is TGTGCCAGCAGCCCATGGGACTTACAAGAGACCCAGTACTTC. Translating gives CASSPWDLQETQYF.

The chain employs TRBV28 and TRBJ2-2; no definite D call. V was clipped by 2 bases and J by 7 bases, with 14 bases between them. Looked up from germline, CDR1 is MDHEN and CDR2 is SYDVKM. The CDR3 loop spans 15 amino acids. The CDR3 nucleotides read TGTGCCAGCAGTTTAAGTAGGAGATCCAACGGGGAGCTGTTTTTT. As protein: CASSLSRRSNGELFF.

This chain joins TRBV7-9 and TRBJ2-7; 13 positions agree with TRBD2. J gave up 7 bases and V 1 base, and 7 bases lay outside the gene matches. This CDR3 is 16 amino acids long. The germline V gene has CDR1 SEHNR and CDR2 FQNEAQ (reference sequence). CDR3 nucleotide sequence: TGTGCCAGCAGCTTAGGGTGGCCGGGACTAGCGGGGGAGCAGTACTTC. Translation: CASSLGWPGLAGEQYF.

This clone was seen only a few times. The same CDR3 also results from other DNA sequences found in this sample. J is TRBJ2-7 and V is TRBV7-2, with D unclear. CDR3 size: 12 residues. The germline V gene has CDR1 SGHTA and CDR2 FQGNSA. The V end was cut by 1 base, the J end by 1 base, with 2 bases between. The CDR3 coding sequence is TGTGCCAGCAGCTTAGAATCCTACGAGCAGTACTTC. This translates into CASSLESYEQYF.

CDR3 sequence: CASSVGTTLNEQFF. CDR3 nucleotides: TGTGCCAGCAGCGTCGGGACTACCCTCAATGAGCAGTTCTTC. This chain uses TRBV9 with TRBJ2-1, with 7 bases lining up with TRBD2. Germline CDR1 SGDLS, CDR2 YYNGEE. After removal of 2 bases from V and 6 bases from J, the junction contained 5 bases not matched to a gene. This CDR3 is 14 amino acids long.

This chain links TRBV25-1 with TRBJ2-1, with TRBD2 matching over 13 bases. Germline V CDR1 and CDR2: MGHDK, SYGVNS. V shed 1 base and J 6 bases; nucleotides not matched to a gene: 9. CDR3 length: 18 residues. The CDR3 DNA follows: TGTGCCAGCAGTGAATCCGGGACTAGCGGGACCTCGTCCAATGAGCAGTTCTTC. Its translation: CASSESGTSGTSSNEQFF. The complete variable domain, with remaining parts taken from reference TRBV25-1 and TRBJ2-1, reads EADIYQTPRYLVIGTGKKITLECSQTMGHDKMYWYQQDPGMELHLIHYSYGVNSTEKGDLSSESTVSRIRTEHFPLTLESARPSHTSQYLCASSESGTSGTSSNEQFFGPGTRLTVL.